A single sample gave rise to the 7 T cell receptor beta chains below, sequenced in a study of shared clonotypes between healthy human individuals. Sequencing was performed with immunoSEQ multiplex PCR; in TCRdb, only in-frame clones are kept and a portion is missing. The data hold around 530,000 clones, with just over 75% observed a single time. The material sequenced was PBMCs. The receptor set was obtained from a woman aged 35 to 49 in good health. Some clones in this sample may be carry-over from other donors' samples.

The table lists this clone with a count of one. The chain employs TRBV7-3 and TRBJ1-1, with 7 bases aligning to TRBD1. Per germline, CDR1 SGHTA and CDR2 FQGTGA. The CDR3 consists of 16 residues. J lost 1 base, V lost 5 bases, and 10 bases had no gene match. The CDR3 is CASSPTPDRRNTEAFF. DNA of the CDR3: TGTGCCAGCAGCCCAACACCGGACAGGCGGAACACTGAAGCTTTCTTT.

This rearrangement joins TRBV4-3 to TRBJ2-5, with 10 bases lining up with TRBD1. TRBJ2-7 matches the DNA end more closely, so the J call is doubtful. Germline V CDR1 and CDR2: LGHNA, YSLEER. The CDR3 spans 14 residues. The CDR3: CASSHRDRGYEQYF. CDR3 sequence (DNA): TGCGCCAGCAGCCACCGGGACAGGGGTTACGAGCAGTACTTC.

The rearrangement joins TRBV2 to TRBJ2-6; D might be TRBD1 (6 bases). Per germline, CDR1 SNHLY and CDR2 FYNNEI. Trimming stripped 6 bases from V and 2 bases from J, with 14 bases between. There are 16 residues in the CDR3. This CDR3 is CASSREYRAGANVLTF. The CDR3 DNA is TGTGCCAGCAGCCGAGAATACAGGGCTGGGGCCAACGTCCTGACTTTC.

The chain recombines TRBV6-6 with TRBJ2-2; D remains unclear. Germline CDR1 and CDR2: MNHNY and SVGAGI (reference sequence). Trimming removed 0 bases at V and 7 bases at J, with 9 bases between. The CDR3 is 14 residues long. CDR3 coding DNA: TGTGCCAGCAGTTACTCGATGGGTGGCGGGGAGCTGTTTTTT. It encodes CASSYSMGGGELFF.

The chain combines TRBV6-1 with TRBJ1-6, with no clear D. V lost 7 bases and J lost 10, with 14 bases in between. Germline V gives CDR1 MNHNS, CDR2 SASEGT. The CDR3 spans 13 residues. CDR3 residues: CASTPSLESPLHF. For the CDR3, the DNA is TGTGCCAGCACCCCGTCCTTAGAGTCACCCCTCCACTTT.

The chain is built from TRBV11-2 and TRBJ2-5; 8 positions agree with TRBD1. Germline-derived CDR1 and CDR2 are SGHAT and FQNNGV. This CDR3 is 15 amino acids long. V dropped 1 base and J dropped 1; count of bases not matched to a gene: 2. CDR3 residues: CASSLGGQAQETQYF. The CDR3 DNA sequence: TGTGCCAGCAGCTTAGGGGGACAGGCCCAAGAGACCCAGTACTTC.

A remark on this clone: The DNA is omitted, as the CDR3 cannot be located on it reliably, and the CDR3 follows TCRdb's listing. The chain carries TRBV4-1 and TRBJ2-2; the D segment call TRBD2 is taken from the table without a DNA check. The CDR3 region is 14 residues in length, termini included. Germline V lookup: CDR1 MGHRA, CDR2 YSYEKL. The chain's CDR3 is CASSQDFGAGELFF.